In this sample, the clone carrying this T cell receptor beta chain turned up a few times. The data belong to a study of T-cell memory formation after mild COVID-19. MiXCR, run by TCRdb on the 5' RACE reads, gives a single entry per CDR3 protein. The repertoire has about 200,000 distinct CDR3 sequences, under 20% of them found once; the top ten carry under 2.5%. Per the germline V gene, CDR1 is SGHTA and CDR2 is FQGNSA. CDR3 length equals 13 residues. After removal of 7 bases from V and 3 bases from J, the junction contained 5 bases not matched to a gene. The sample consisted of PBMCs or a T cell subset sorted from them (not recorded which). The V call is TRBV7-2, the J call TRBJ2-7; 8 nucleotides agree with TRBD2. This TCR came from an adult woman who had mild COVID-19 (a few samples of this study predate the infection). Cell type and time point are not known. The CDR3 region has the DNA TGTGCCAGCACGGGGGGGATGAACTACGAGCAGTACTTC. Protein sequence: CASTGGMNYEQYF.